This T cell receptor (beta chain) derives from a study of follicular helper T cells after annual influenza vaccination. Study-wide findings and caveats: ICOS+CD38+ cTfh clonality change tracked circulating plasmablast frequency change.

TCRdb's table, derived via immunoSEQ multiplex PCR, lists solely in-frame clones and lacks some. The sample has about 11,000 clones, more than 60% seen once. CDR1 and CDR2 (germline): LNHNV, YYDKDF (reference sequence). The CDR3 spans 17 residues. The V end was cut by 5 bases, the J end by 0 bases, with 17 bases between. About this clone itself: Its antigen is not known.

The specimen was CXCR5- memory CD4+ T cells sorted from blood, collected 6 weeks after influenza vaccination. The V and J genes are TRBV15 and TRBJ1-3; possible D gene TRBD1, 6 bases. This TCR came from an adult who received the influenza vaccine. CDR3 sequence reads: CATSGLDRLSSGNTIYF. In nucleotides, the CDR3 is TGTGCCACCAGCGGCCTCGACAGGTTAAGCTCTGGAAACACCATATATTTT.